One and the same sample provided the 5 T cell receptor beta chains below, sequenced in a study of OX40 agonist ivuxolimab in advanced cancers. Repertoires were generated with immunoSEQ multiplex PCR, while TCRdb's copy carries only in-frame clones and drops some. The data show around 72,000 clones, roughly 90% seen once. Material: CD4+ or CD8+ T cells sorted from blood, obtained in a trial of the OX40 agonist ivuxolimab. The receptors originated from an adult with an advanced solid tumor such as melanoma, head and neck, liver or kidney cancer.

The V gene is TRBV29-1, the J gene TRBJ2-1; 7 nucleotides line up with TRBD1. The CDR3 is made up of 13 amino acids. The germline V gene has CDR1 SQVTM and CDR2 ANQGSEA. The V and J ends lost 8 bases and 4 bases, in that order; junction bases with no gene match: 8. The CDR3 DNA sequence: TGCAGCTCCTCCGGGACAGCTTACAATGAGCAGTTCTTC. Its translation is CSSSGTAYNEQFF.

The rearrangement links TRBV7-2 to TRBJ2-1; perhaps TRBD1 as D (6 bases). The CDR3 has 15 residues. The germline V gene encodes CDR1 SGHTA and CDR2 FQGNSA. V lost 5 bases to trimming and J lost 9 bases, with 20 bases between them. The CDR3 coding sequence is TGTGCCAGCAGCCGACAGGCTCTCGACAACGCTGAGCAGTTCTTC. It yields the protein CASSRQALDNAEQFF.

As DNA, the CDR3 is TGTGCCAGCACCCGCCGACAGGGAGGCGACGAGCAGTACTTC. Its protein product is CASTRRQGGDEQYF. The rearrangement uses TRBV6-5 and TRBJ2-7, with D perhaps TRBD1 (7 bases). The V and J ends lost 7 bases and 5 bases respectively, with 18 bases between them. Per the germline V gene, CDR1 is MNHEY and CDR2 is SVGAGI. The CDR3 covers 14 residues.

The chain recombines TRBV5-1 with TRBJ1-1; D is undetermined. The CDR3 is 13 residues long. CDR1 and CDR2 (germline): SGHRS, YFSETQ. V dropped 4 bases and J dropped 2 bases, with 9 bases sitting between them. This chain's CDR3 is CASSVDGNTEAFF. CDR3 sequence (DNA): TGCGCCAGCAGCGTGGACGGAAACACTGAAGCTTTCTTT. Full variable domain (remainder filled in from reference TRBV5-1 and TRBJ1-1): KAGVTQTPRYLIKTRGQQVTLSCSPISGHRSVSWYQQTPGQGLQFLFEYFSETQRNKGNFPGRFSGRQFSNSRSEMNVSTLELGDSALYLCASSVDGNTEAFFGQGTRLTVV.

J is TRBJ1-3 and V is TRBV19; D gene unclear. V lost 7 bases, J lost 0 bases, and 10 bases lay in between. This CDR3 comprises 14 residues. CDR1 is LNHDA, CDR2 SQIVND, per germline (reference sequence). CDR3 residues: CASNGRFSGNTIYF. CDR3 nucleotide sequence: TGTGCCAGTAACGGACGGTTCTCTGGAAACACCATATATTTT.